The TCR beta chain under discussion was sequenced for a study of OX40 agonist ivuxolimab in advanced cancers. Here immunoSEQ multiplex PCR was the method, and the copy in TCRdb shows in-frame clones only, minus some. This sample yields tens of thousands of clones, of which approximately 87% are seen a single time; approximately 0.79% belongs to the top ten. The CDR3 length is 14 residues. After removal of 5 bases from V and 2 bases from J, the junction contained 6 bases not matched to a gene. Germline CDR1 WSHSY, CDR2 SAAADI. This chain joins TRBV10-2 and TRBJ2-7, with 7 bases matching TRBD1. The sequence was obtained from an adult with an advanced solid tumor such as melanoma, head and neck, liver or kidney cancer. This sample comprised CD4+ or CD8+ T cells sorted from blood, obtained in a trial of the OX40 agonist ivuxolimab. The CDR3 bases are TGCGCCAGCAGTTCACGGGACAGAGCCTACGAGCAGTACTTC. Its translation is CASSSRDRAYEQYF.